The rows below give T cell receptor beta chains drawn from one sample of a study of CD4 T cells in relation to SARS-CoV-2 and coronaviruses. Using immunoSEQ multiplex PCR, the repertoire was profiled, and TCRdb retains in-frame clones only, with some absent. The top ten clones hold roughly a tenth of a sample with about 38,000 clones, 70% to 90% of them seen once. Sequenced: memory CD4+ T cells from PBMCs. The receptors derive from an adult with COVID-19. Each CDR3 is given with its conserved first and last residue. D genes are given only for firm matches. For some rows the clone size is stated as once, few or many, or as a class when expanded; others skip it.

D: TRBD1
size: NA
V: TRBV29-1
length: 13
J: TRBJ1-4
CDR3: CSVGDRGHEKLFF
DNA: TGCAGCGTGGGGGACAGGGGGCATGAAAAACTGTTTTTT

D: TRBD2
size: NA
V: TRBV5-1
length: 14
J: TRBJ2-3
CDR3: CASSLASGMDTQYF
DNA: TGCGCCAGCAGCTTGGCTAGCGGGATGGATACGCAGTATTTT

D: NA
size: once
V: TRBV19
length: 14
J: TRBJ2-1
CDR3: CASQSSLWDGEQFF
DNA: TGTGCCAGTCAAAGTAGCCTTTGGGACGGTGAGCAGTTCTTC

D: TRBD1
size: NA
V: TRBV7-2
length: 15
J: TRBJ1-5
CDR3: CASSPDRGGNQPQHF
DNA: TGTGCCAGCAGCCCGGACAGGGGTGGCAATCAGCCCCAGCATTTT

D: TRBD2
size: NA
V: TRBV5-4
length: 19
J: TRBJ2-5
CDR3: CASSLGATLKTSGQETQYF
DNA: TGTGCCAGCAGCTTGGGGGCGACCCTGAAAACTAGCGGCCAAGAGACCCAGTACTTC

D: NA
size: NA
V: TRBV7-6
length: 15
J: TRBJ2-3
CDR3: CASSLGVGSPDTQYF
DNA: TGTGCCAGCAGCTTGGGGGTGGGGTCCCCAGATACGCAGTATTTT

D: TRBD1
size: NA
V: TRBV5-4
length: 14
J: TRBJ2-5
CDR3: CASSLVGQQETQYF
DNA: TGTGCCAGCAGCTTGGTGGGACAGCAAGAGACCCAGTACTTC

D: TRBD1
size: NA
V: TRBV18
length: 13
J: TRBJ1-6
CDR3: CASSPGQGQPLHF
DNA: TGTGCCAGCTCGCCGGGACAGGGTCAACCCCTCCACTTT

D: NA
size: NA
V: TRBV21-1
length: 15
J: TRBJ1-1
CDR3: CASSKGKAANTEAFF
DNA: TGTGCCAGCAGCAAAGGCAAGGCAGCGAACACTGAAGCTTTCTTT

D: TRBD1
size: NA
V: TRBV7-2
length: 15
J: TRBJ2-7
CDR3: CASSRTGQGFYEQYF
DNA: TGTGCCAGCAGCCGGACGGGACAGGGTTTCTACGAGCAGTACTTC

D: NA
size: NA
V: TRBV7-3
length: 16
J: TRBJ2-3
CDR3: CASSPAGIGSTDTQYF
DNA: TGTGCCAGCAGCCCGGCGGGGATAGGGAGCACAGATACGCAGTATTTT

D: NA
size: NA
V: TRBV3-1/TRBV3-2
length: 17
J: TRBJ1-4
CDR3: CASSQARARPQNEKLFF
DNA: TGTGCCAGCAGCCAAGCAAGGGCCCGACCCCAAAATGAAAAACTGTTTTTT

D: TRBD1
size: NA
V: TRBV15
length: 13
J: TRBJ1-2
CDR3: CATSWEGAGGYTF
DNA: TGTGCCACCAGCTGGGAGGGGGCTGGTGGCTACACCTTC

D: TRBD1
size: NA
V: TRBV18
length: 15
J: TRBJ1-2
CDR3: CASSPGTGTNYGYTF
DNA: TGTGCCAGCTCACCAGGGACAGGGACTAACTATGGCTACACCTTC

D: TRBD1
size: NA
V: TRBV25-1
length: 14
J: TRBJ1-6
CDR3: CASRGTGNNSPLHF
DNA: TGTGCCAGCAGGGGGACAGGGAATAATTCACCCCTCCACTTT

D: NA
size: NA
V: TRBV5-4
length: 13
J: TRBJ1-2
CDR3: CASSGASSYGYTF
DNA: TGTGCCAGCAGCGGGGCCAGCTCCTATGGCTACACCTTC

D: TRBD1
size: NA
V: TRBV28
length: 13
J: TRBJ1-2
CDR3: CASSWDSQYGYTF
DNA: TGTGCCAGCAGCTGGGACAGTCAGTATGGCTACACCTTC

D: TRBD1
size: NA
V: TRBV27
length: 16
J: TRBJ1-6
CDR3: CASSSGGERLNSPLHF
DNA: TGTGCCAGCAGTTCAGGGGGGGAACGCCTTAATTCACCCCTCCACTTT

D: TRBD2
size: NA
V: TRBV2
length: 14
J: TRBJ2-3
CDR3: CASSGGSSTDTQYF
DNA: TGTGCCAGCAGCGGGGGGAGCAGCACAGATACGCAGTATTTT

D: TRBD1
size: NA
V: TRBV2
length: 15
J: TRBJ2-5
CDR3: CAFYQSGQGEETQYF
DNA: TGTGCCTTCTACCAGTCGGGACAGGGAGAAGAGACCCAGTACTTC

D: NA
size: NA
V: TRBV19
length: 13
J: TRBJ1-2
CDR3: CASSIQENYGYTF
DNA: TGTGCCAGTAGTATCCAGGAGAACTATGGCTACACCTTC

D: TRBD1
size: NA
V: TRBV12-5
length: 17
J: TRBJ2-5
CDR3: CASGLIGTGVYQETQYF
DNA: TGTGCTAGTGGTTTGATCGGGACAGGGGTTTACCAAGAGACCCAGTACTTC

D: NA
size: NA
V: TRBV6-2/TRBV6-3
length: 15
J: TRBJ2-2
CDR3: CASSYSTGPAGELFF
DNA: TGTGCCAGCAGTTACTCCACAGGTCCCGCCGGGGAGCTGTTTTTT

D: TRBD2
size: NA
V: TRBV27
length: 16
J: TRBJ2-1
CDR3: CASTPRLAGGTNEQFF
DNA: TGTGCCAGCACCCCCCGACTAGCGGGGGGGACCAATGAGCAGTTCTTC

D: NA
size: NA
V: TRBV4-2
length: 17
J: TRBJ1-2
CDR3: CASSQELSGGAVYGYTF
DNA: TGTGCCAGCAGCCAAGAATTATCGGGGGGCGCAGTCTATGGCTACACCTTC

D: NA
size: few
V: TRBV7-9
length: 13
J: TRBJ1-1
CDR3: CASSIQGRTEAFF
DNA: TGTGCCAGCAGCATTCAGGGGCGGACTGAAGCTTTCTTT

D: NA
size: NA
V: TRBV12-3/TRBV12-4
length: 13
J: TRBJ1-1
CDR3: CASTTRGGTEAFF
DNA: TGTGCCAGCACAACCAGGGGCGGAACTGAAGCTTTCTTT

D: NA
size: NA
V: TRBV11-2
length: 14
J: TRBJ2-2
CDR3: CASSNPRRSGELFF
DNA: TGTGCCAGCAGCAACCCGCGGAGGTCCGGGGAGCTGTTTTTT

D: NA
size: NA
V: TRBV5-4
length: 15
J: TRBJ2-5
CDR3: CASSLRLANQETQYF
DNA: TGTGCCAGCAGCTTGAGGCTAGCGAATCAAGAGACCCAGTACTTC